This T cell receptor (beta chain) was observed in a study of shared clonotypes between healthy human individuals. The wider study: There were three CD4 naive, three CD4 memory, two CD8 naive and one CD8 memory plates per donor.

CDR3 size: 17 residues. The V end lost 7 bases, the J end lost 1 base, and 21 bases lay between the germline ends. From germline, CDR1 is WNHNN and CDR2 SYGVQD (reference sequence). In the case of this clone: Its antigen is as yet unknown.

As defined, naive CD8 cells were CD45RO-negative and positively selected for CCR7, with terminally differentiated effector memory CD45RA+ cells excluded. Profiling relied on immunoSEQ multiplex PCR, and the TCRdb table lists in-frame clones only, not all of them. This table holds about 2.2 million clones, just under 95% found once. General study points: Rarefaction showed sorted-subset sequencing was incomplete despite large depth. Some naive CD4 clonotypes, 5% to 5.5%, turned up in common across several donors.

The receptor was derived from a man younger than 35 in good health. Some clones in this sample may be carry-over from other donors' samples. J is TRBJ2-3 and V is TRBV10-1, with D perhaps TRBD2 (6 bases). The sample was naive CD8+ T cells from PBMCs. CDR3 loop: CASNHSVERACTDTQYF. The CDR3 DNA reads TGCGCCAGCAACCATAGCGTTGAGCGGGCCTGCACAGATACGCAGTATTTT.